This TCR beta chain is from a study of shared clonotypes between healthy human individuals. Germline V lookup: CDR1 MDHEN, CDR2 SYDVKM. The CDR3 is 17 amino acids. The trim removed 6 bases at V and 0 bases at J, leaving 13 bases unmatched. TCRdb keeps only in-frame clones here, not all; method: immunoSEQ multiplex PCR. This table has 2 million to 2.5 million clones, approximately 93% appearing once. This clone was detected only once. The rearrangement joins TRBV28 to TRBJ1-2, with TRBD1 identical over 7 bases. This receptor was obtained from a young man in good health. Some clones in this sample may be carry-over from other donors' samples. The sample taken for sequencing was naive CD4+ T cells from PBMCs. As to subset: CD45RA+ positively selected. DNA of the CDR3: TGTGCCAGCAGCCCGCTTCCGGGACAGATTTCTAACTATGGCTACACCTTC. This gives the protein CASSPLPGQISNYGYTF.